This T cell receptor beta chain was documented in a study of T cell responses to AZD1222 COVID-19 vaccine. Data came from immunoSEQ multiplex PCR; TCRdb stores just in-frame clones and leaves some out. The table lists 110,000 to 150,000 clones, 85% to 90% of them singletons. Study-level points and caveats: It should be noted that donors were predominantly white British and more often female, and clonal diversity was possibly underestimated. Following two doses of AZD1222, Spike-specific TCR breadth and depth rose.

Germline CDR1 and CDR2: MNHEY and SMNVEV (reference sequence). CDR3 length: 15 amino acids. V lost 3 bases and J 1 base, leaving 10 bases between the germline ends. Worth noting for this clone: Its antigen is undetermined.

The chain employs TRBV27 and TRBJ1-5; tentative D call: TRBD1 (5 bases). Sequenced material: peripheral blood, taken 28 days after the second AZD1222 dose. The TCR comes from an adult who received the AZD1222 COVID-19 vaccine. CDR3 residues: CASSFVGESNQPQHF. The DNA of the CDR3 is TGTGCCAGCAGTTTTGTAGGGGAAAGCAATCAGCCCCAGCATTTT.